This TCR beta chain was profiled in a study of technical replicates of blood from a handful of donors. Germline trimming cut 2 bases from V and 7 bases from J; bases unmatched to any gene: 8. The germline V gene encodes CDR1 MNHNS and CDR2 SASEGT. The CDR3 totals 15 residues. Clones were read by immunoSEQ multiplex PCR, and TCRdb kept only the in-frame ones, dropping some. Here the sample spans around 68,000 clones, about 97% being singletons. The chain has TRBV6-1 and TRBJ2-7; 10 bases are shared with TRBD1. What was sequenced was T cells isolated from PBMCs. The TCR comes from a human donor in good health. CDR3 DNA: TGTGCCAGCAGTGAAATGACAGGGGGCGGTGGGGAGCAGTACTTC. This translates into CASSEMTGGGGEQYF.